This entry is about one T cell receptor beta chain. The sample originates from a study of cytomegalovirus exposure and HLA in healthy donors. Sequencing used immunoSEQ multiplex PCR; TCRdb keeps in-frame clones, though not all of them. The sample records 95,000 to 150,000 clones, approximately 94% being singletons. The V end lost 4 bases, the J end lost 7 bases, and 14 bases lay between the germline ends. Germline V gives CDR1 LGHNA, CDR2 YSLEER. CDR3 length equals 14 residues. The chain carries TRBV4-3 and TRBJ2-1; no firm D call. The specimen sequenced was PBMCs. This TCR derives from a man younger than 30 in good health and CMV-seronegative. The CDR3 is CASSLTLYSNEQFF. The DNA of the CDR3 is TGCGCCAGCAGCCTCACTCTTTATTCGAATGAGCAGTTCTTC.